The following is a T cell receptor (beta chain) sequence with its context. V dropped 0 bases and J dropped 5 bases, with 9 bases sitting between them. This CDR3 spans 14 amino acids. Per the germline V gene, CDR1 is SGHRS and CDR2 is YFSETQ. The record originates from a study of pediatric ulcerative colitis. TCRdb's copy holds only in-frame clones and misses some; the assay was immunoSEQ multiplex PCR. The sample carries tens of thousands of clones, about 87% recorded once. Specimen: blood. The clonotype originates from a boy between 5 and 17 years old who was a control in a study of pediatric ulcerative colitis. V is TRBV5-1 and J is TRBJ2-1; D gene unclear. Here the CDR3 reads CASSLGQVDNEQFF. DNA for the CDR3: TGCGCCAGCAGCTTGGGGCAGGTGGACAATGAGCAGTTCTTC.